This TCR beta chain was captured by sequencing in a study of T cell changes during pregnancy in multiple sclerosis (dated by TCRdb to between 2017 and 2020). Broadly, across the study: The study examined how the T cell repertoire changed over the course of pregnancy in women with multiple sclerosis.

Library preparation was by the immunoSEQ multiplex PCR assay. TCRdb holds this immuneACCESS table with in-frame rearrangements only. Some clones are missing; in checked studies, unresolved V genes explain under half, and the rest has no known cause. For this sample there are about 60,000 clones; 75% to 95% appear just once. Just over 0.85% of the sample is in the top ten clones. Reading the germline V gene gives CDR1 SGHTA and CDR2 FQGTGA. The CDR3 measures 13 amino acids from cysteine to phenylalanine. The CDR3 DNA has 39 bases and is translated from base 1. The junction carries 13 bases between V and J, which are trimmed by 4 bases and 7 bases respectively. To note about this clone: Its antigen specificity is not known. The record has no base qualities; no much larger clone is one base away.

This chain is built from TRBV7-3 and TRBJ1-1; no confident D gene assignment can be made. The TCR originated in a female donor with multiple sclerosis, enrolled in a pregnancy study. Source: peripheral blood, taken before pregnancy. The CDR3 region: CASSSPGTGEAFF. The nucleotides are TGTGCCAGCAGCTCGCCTGGTACCGGTGAAGCTTTCTTT.